This passage covers 13 T cell receptor beta chains from one sample sequenced in a study of blood T cell repertoires in COVID-19. The data were produced by immunoSEQ multiplex PCR, yet TCRdb's version contains in-frame clones alone and is incomplete. The table lists about 200,000 clones, around 82% of them singletons. Sequencing input: PBMCs or T cells enriched from blood (not recorded which). Source of these receptors: a man aged 40-50 years who had recovered from COVID-19.

This chain connects TRBV18 to TRBJ1-4, with D hard to call. The CDR3 contains 13 residues. V shed 1 base and J shed 8 bases, with 8 bases lying between them. CDR1 and CDR2 from the germline V gene are KGHSH and LQKENI. In DNA form, the CDR3 reads TGTGCCAGCTCACCACTCGCCGGGGAAAAACTGTTTTTT. Translation gives CASSPLAGEKLFF.

V usage is TRBV12-3 or TRBV12-4 and J usage is TRBJ1-6; D is possibly TRBD1 (5 bases). Trimming left V 7 bases short and J 9 bases short, with 13 bases between. CDR3 length equals 13 residues. The CDR3: CASTPSGASPLHF. DNA for the CDR3: TGTGCCAGCACCCCCAGCGGGGCTTCACCCCTCCACTTT.

This chain connects TRBV7-3 to TRBJ2-7, with D perhaps TRBD1 (7 bases). The CDR3 covers 13 residues. CDR1 is SGHTA, CDR2 FQGTGA, per germline. Trimming removed 5 bases at V and 6 bases at J, with 14 bases between. The chain's CDR3 is CASSPGGGVEQYF. CDR3 DNA: TGTGCCAGCAGCCCCGGAGGGGGCGTCGAGCAGTACTTC.

J is TRBJ2-1 and V is TRBV27, with 13 bases that match TRBD2. The germline gives CDR1 MNHEY, CDR2 SMNVEV (reference sequence). V was pared by 4 bases and J by 9 bases, with 6 bases of the junction left unmatched. The CDR3 loop spans 15 amino acids. CDR3 in DNA: TGTGCCAGCAGTTACGGGACTAGCGGGAAAAGTGAGCAGTTCTTC. Protein product: CASSYGTSGKSEQFF.

The chain has TRBV28 and TRBJ2-7; 9 nucleotides match TRBD2. V trimming: 6 bases; J trimming: 0 bases; junction bases outside the gene matches: 9. This CDR3 has 16 residues. Germline V gene lookup returns CDR1 MDHEN and CDR2 SYDVKM. CDR3 residues: CASSSRLAAYSYEQYF. CDR3 bases: TGTGCCAGCAGCTCCAGACTAGCGGCCTACTCCTACGAGCAGTACTTC.

This clone was observed a handful of times. J is TRBJ1-2 and V is TRBV19; weak D call: TRBD1 (6 bases). Trimming left V 3 bases short and J 3 bases short, with 14 bases between. The germline gives CDR1 LNHDA, CDR2 SQIVND (reference sequence). The CDR3 is 15 residues long. The CDR3 bases are TGTGCCAGTAGTATTGGGCCCAGGGGACACTATGGCTACACCTTC. Protein product: CASSIGPRGHYGYTF. Drawing the rest from reference TRBV19 and TRBJ1-2, the complete variable domain is DGGITQSPKYLFRKEGQNVTLSCEQNLNHDAMYWYRQDPGQGLRLIYYSQIVNDFQKGDIAEGYSVSREKKESFPLTVTSAQKNPTAFYLCASSIGPRGHYGYTFGSGTRLTVV.

The V and J genes are TRBV7-9 and TRBJ2-1; 13 bases are a match to TRBD2. The germline gives CDR1 SEHNR, CDR2 FQNEAQ (reference sequence). After removal of 3 bases from V and 2 bases from J, the junction contained 4 bases not matched to a gene. This CDR3 has 17 amino acids. This CDR3 is CASSFRLAGGTYNEQFF. In nucleotides, the CDR3 is TGTGCCAGCAGCTTTAGACTAGCGGGAGGCACCTACAATGAGCAGTTCTTC.

In its sample, this clone was seen once. Within the sample, other DNA sequences also encode this same CDR3. The chain recombines TRBV18 with TRBJ2-1; maybe TRBD1 (6 bases). V was clipped by 2 bases and J by 6 bases, with 11 bases between them. CDR1 is KGHSH, CDR2 LQKENI, per germline. The CDR3 is made up of 14 amino acids. The CDR3 sequence is CASSPGTPGNEQFF. The CDR3 coding sequence is TGTGCCAGCTCACCAGGGACACCGGGCAATGAGCAGTTCTTC.

This clone came up a few times. CDR3 nucleotide sequence: TGTGCCAGCAGCGTAGCTAGGAATGGTGAGCAGTTCTTC. This sequence encodes CASSVARNGEQFF. The J gene is TRBJ2-1, the V gene TRBV9; no clear D gene. The V end lost 0 bases, the J end lost 9 bases, and 10 bases lay between the germline ends. Germline V gene sequence: CDR1 SGDLS, CDR2 YYNGEE. The CDR3 has 13 residues.

The chain carries TRBV6-5 and TRBJ2-3; TRBD2 aligns across 9 bases. The CDR3 contains 15 residues. The germline gives CDR1 MNHEY, CDR2 SVGAGI. V lost 3 bases, J lost 6 bases, and 7 bases stayed unmatched. CDR3 sequence reads: CASSYSREGQDTQYF. Here the CDR3 DNA reads TGTGCCAGCAGTTATTCGCGGGAGGGCCAGGATACGCAGTATTTT.

This chain links TRBV29-1 with TRBJ1-6, with TRBD1 matching over 11 bases. The V gene end was trimmed by 4 bases and the J gene end by 8 bases; junction bases not matched to a gene: 7. This CDR3 region has 15 residues. Germline loops: CDR1 SQVTM, CDR2 ANQGSEA. CDR3 loop: CSVAEGQGAYSPLHF. The DNA of the CDR3 is TGCAGCGTTGCTGAAGGACAGGGGGCCTATTCACCCCTCCACTTT. The whole variable domain, filled in from reference TRBV29-1 and TRBJ1-6, reads SAVISQKPSRDICQRGTSLTIQCQVDSQVTMMFWYRQQPGQSLTLIATANQGSEATYESGFVIDKFPISRPNLTFSTLTVSNMSPEDSSIYLCSVAEGQGAYSPLHFGNGTRLTVT.

The V gene is TRBV30, the J gene TRBJ2-1; 8 nucleotides line up with TRBD2. Germline V gene data show CDR1 as GTSNPN and CDR2 as SVGIG (reference sequence). This CDR3 spans 14 amino acids. The V segment lost 3 bases and the J segment 4 bases; nucleotides outside the gene matches: 5. CDR3 DNA: TGTGCCTGGAGCCTTAGCGGGACTTACAATGAGCAGTTCTTC. As protein: CAWSLSGTYNEQFF.

In this sample, this clone turned up a few times. This rearrangement joins TRBV19 to TRBJ1-5, with D possibly being TRBD1 (5 bases). V lost 6 bases to trimming and J lost 0 bases, with 15 bases between them. The germline gives CDR1 LNHDA, CDR2 SQIVND (reference sequence). The CDR3 totals 16 residues. CDR3 in DNA: TGTGCCAGTAGAGGGGCATTCCTTTATAGCAATCAGCCCCAGCATTTT. It specifies CASRGAFLYSNQPQHF.